The clone carrying this TCR beta chain came up many times. Its antigen is not known. V trimming: 10 bases; J trimming: 5 bases; junction bases outside the gene matches: 11. Germline assignment: CDR1 SNHLY and CDR2 FYNNEI. This CDR3 region has 15 residues. This specimen belongs to a study of human T cells and chemical hapten exposure. Someone pulled total RNA out of unfractionated whole blood. General study points: TCRs above 1 in 1000 frequency did not change with DPC sensitization.

MiXCR was run by TCRdb on the 5' RACE reads, yielding one entry per CDR3 protein. The sample has 130,000 or so distinct CDR3 sequences; 3.5% to 5% are singletons. The chain joins TRBV2 to TRBJ2-1; 10 bases map to TRBD2. The sequence derives from a female donor in good health. CDR3 DNA: TGTGCCACTAGGGCCGCTAGCGGGGGCCACAATGAGCAGTTCTTC. Translated: CATRAASGGHNEQFF.